These 17 T cell receptor beta chains came from one sample sequenced in a study of blood T cell repertoires in COVID-19. Only in-frame clones appear in the TCRdb table, and some are missing; sequencing was by immunoSEQ multiplex PCR. The sample lists about 88,000 clones; over 70% were seen once. Sequenced: peripheral blood. Receptors originate from an elderly man with acute or convalescent COVID-19.

This chain uses TRBV6-5 with TRBJ1-4; possible D gene TRBD1, 5 bases. The CDR3 spans 15 residues. V shed 6 bases and J shed 8 bases, with 19 bases lying between them. Germline values: CDR1 MNHEY, CDR2 SVGAGI. The CDR3 reads CASSPGLGGGEKLFF. The CDR3 DNA is TGTGCCAGCAGCCCCGGATTGGGGGGTGGAGAAAAACTGTTTTTT.

As DNA, the CDR3 is TGTGCCAGCAGCCCCCCCGGGACAGGGTCAGATACGCAGTATTTT. Protein product: CASSPPGTGSDTQYF. The J gene is TRBJ2-3, the V gene TRBV5-6; 9 bases are a match to TRBD1. The CDR3 has 15 residues. Trimming removed 4 bases from V and 4 bases from J; junction bases left unmatched: 7. CDR1 and CDR2 from the germline V gene are SGHDT and YYEEEE.

The CDR3 reads CASSQDPGTGFYNEQFF. In nucleotides, the CDR3 is TGCGCCAGCAGCCAAGATCCCGGGACAGGGTTCTACAATGAGCAGTTCTTC. The V gene is TRBV4-1, the J gene TRBJ2-1; TRBD1 matches 9 bases. CDR3 length equals 17 residues. Germline V CDR1 and CDR2: MGHRA, YSYEKL. V dropped 0 bases and J dropped 3; count of bases not matched to a gene: 6.

The chain's CDR3 is CARSSGQGADTQYF. As DNA, the CDR3 is TGTGCCAGAAGTTCCGGACAGGGGGCTGATACGCAGTATTTT. The V call is TRBV5-3, the J call TRBJ2-3; 11 bases are shared with TRBD1. TRBV5-3 is treated as an ORF (open reading frame) with a function not yet certain. CDR3 size: 14 residues. Germline trimming cut 5 bases from V and 6 bases from J; bases unmatched to any gene: 5.

The V gene is TRBV10-3, the J gene TRBJ2-3; 9 nucleotides line up with TRBD2. Germline loops: CDR1 ENHRY, CDR2 SYGVKD. There are 14 residues in the CDR3. J gave up 3 bases and V 5 bases, and 3 bases lay outside the gene matches. The CDR3 DNA sequence: TGTGCCATCAGTAGCGGGAGGAGTACAGATACGCAGTATTTT. This gives the protein CAISSGRSTDTQYF.

The rearrangement links TRBV30 to TRBJ2-1, with 8 nucleotides matching TRBD2. Germline CDR1 and CDR2: GTSNPN and SVGIG (reference sequence). The ends lost 5 bases at V and 8 bases at J; junction bases unmatched: 8. This CDR3 has 13 amino acids. Here the CDR3 DNA reads TGTGCCTGGGGGACTAGAATTGGCGATGAGCAGTTCTTC. It translates to CAWGTRIGDEQFF.

The J gene is TRBJ1-2, the V gene TRBV28; tentatively, D is TRBD1 (6 bases). The CDR3 consists of 13 residues. Trimming cost V 8 bases and J 4 bases, with 14 bases left between them. Per germline, CDR1 MDHEN and CDR2 SYDVKM. The CDR3 reads CASRIGQSYGYTF. CDR3 coding DNA: TGTGCCAGCCGTATTGGACAGAGCTATGGCTACACCTTC.

J is TRBJ2-1 and V is TRBV7-9; 10 bases are a match to TRBD2. The CDR3 spans 15 residues. Trimming took 5 bases from V and 1 from J; bases not matched to a gene: 2. CDR1 and CDR2 from the germline V gene are SEHNR and FQNEAQ (reference sequence). For the CDR3, the DNA is TGTGCCAGCAGCCGGACTAGCGGATCCTACAATGAGCAGTTCTTC. Its protein product is CASSRTSGSYNEQFF.

The rearrangement uses TRBV6-5 and TRBJ2-7, with D perhaps matching TRBD1 (6 bases). The CDR3 runs to 16 residues. Germline V gives CDR1 MNHEY, CDR2 SVGAGI. Trimming pared 1 base from V and 4 bases from J, leaving 17 bases between. The CDR3 DNA reads TGTGCCAGCAGTTACTACAGGGCCGCCACGTTTTACGAGCAGTACTTC. Its translation: CASSYYRAATFYEQYF.

This clone was found once. This chain uses TRBV11-3 with TRBJ2-2; D is undetermined. V was clipped by 1 base and J by 2 bases, with 8 bases between them. This CDR3 comprises 15 residues. Germline V gives CDR1 SGHNT, CDR2 YENEEA. CDR3 in amino acids: CASSLGLHNTGELFF. The CDR3 region has the DNA TGTGCCAGCAGCTTAGGGCTGCACAACACCGGGGAGCTGTTTTTT. The variable domain in full, completed from reference TRBV11-3 and TRBJ2-2, reads EAGVVQSPRYKIIEKKQPVAFWCNPISGHNTLYWYLQNLGQGPELLIRYENEEAVDDSQLPKDRFSAERLKGVDSTLKIQPAELGDSAVYLCASSLGLHNTGELFFGEGSRLTVL.

V gene TRBV11-3 combines with J gene TRBJ1-1; no clear D gene. This CDR3 is built from 12 residues. Trimming pared 2 bases from V and 3 bases from J, leaving 4 bases between. Looked up from germline, CDR1 is SGHNT and CDR2 is YENEEA. The CDR3 reads CASSLRDTEAFF. In DNA form, the CDR3 reads TGTGCCAGCAGCTTACGCGACACTGAAGCTTTCTTT.

J is TRBJ1-5 and V is TRBV28; 11 nucleotides align to TRBD1. V trimming: 4 bases; J trimming: 1 base; junction bases outside the gene matches: 6. Germline V lookup: CDR1 MDHEN, CDR2 SYDVKM. This CDR3 region has 17 residues. The chain's CDR3 is CASSSPGQGGSNQPQHF. CDR3 DNA: TGTGCCAGCAGTTCTCCGGGACAGGGGGGGAGCAATCAGCCCCAGCATTTT.

This clone was seen once. This sequence joins TRBV6-5 and TRBJ1-3, with 7 bases lining up with TRBD1. CDR3 length equals 15 residues. Germline values: CDR1 MNHEY, CDR2 SVGAGI. The V and J ends lost 0 bases and 4 bases, in that order; junction bases with no gene match: 3. CDR3 bases: TGTGCCAGCAGTTACTCGACAGGGAAGGGAAACACCATATATTTT. It yields the protein CASSYSTGKGNTIYF.

The gene calls are TRBV14 and TRBJ2-3; D might be TRBD1 (5 bases). Trimming took off 2 bases at V and 4 bases at J, with 10 bases between the two ends. Germline V lookup: CDR1 SGHDN, CDR2 FVKESK. CDR3 length: 14 amino acids. The CDR3 coding sequence is TGTGCCAGCAGCCAATTTAGGGGCTCAGATACGCAGTATTTT. Translation gives CASSQFRGSDTQYF. Complete variable domain (other parts from reference TRBV14 and TRBJ2-3): EAGVTQFPSHSVIEKGQTVTLRCDPISGHDNLYWYRRVMGKEIKFLLHFVKESKQDESGMPNNRFLAERTGGTYSTLKVQPAELEDSGVYFCASSQFRGSDTQYFGPGTRLTVL.

This chain connects TRBV5-5 to TRBJ1-1; 8 nucleotides agree with TRBD1. The CDR3 loop spans 15 amino acids. J gave up 4 bases and V 2 bases, and 7 bases lay outside the gene matches. Per the germline V gene, CDR1 is SGHKS and CDR2 is YYEKEE (reference sequence). The CDR3 bases are TGTGCCAGCAGCTTTTCGACGCAGGGGGCCACTGAAGCTTTCTTT. As protein: CASSFSTQGATEAFF.

This chain links TRBV10-2 with TRBJ2-3; D is undetermined. From germline, CDR1 is WSHSY and CDR2 SAAADI. Trimming pared 4 bases from V and 6 bases from J, leaving 5 bases between. The CDR3 consists of 11 residues. CDR3 in amino acids: CASSAVDTQYF. CDR3 sequence (DNA): TGCGCCAGCAGTGCGGTGGATACGCAGTATTTT.

This clone has just one count. The chain links TRBV5-1 to TRBJ1-4, with a weak D call TRBD1 (6 bases). Germline loops: CDR1 SGHRS, CDR2 YFSETQ. V was trimmed by 0 bases and J by 7 bases, leaving 16 bases between them. This CDR3 has 16 amino acids. DNA of the CDR3: TGCGCCAGCAGCTTGGCCCTTGGGGCAGGGGCTGAAAAACTGTTTTTT. It is translated as CASSLALGAGAEKLFF.